Shown below are 17 T cell receptor beta chains from a single sample sequenced in a study of identifying expanded T cells in peripheral blood. TCRdb's table, derived via immunoSEQ multiplex PCR, lists solely in-frame clones and lacks some. The repertoire holds over 90,000 clones, about 87% seen once, with approximately 14% in the top ten. Sequenced input: blood. These receptors originate from a person between 18 and 75 years old in good health.

The J gene is TRBJ1-4, the V gene TRBV29-1, with 9 bases fitting TRBD1. Germline CDR1 is SQVTM and CDR2 is ANQGSEA. After removal of 8 bases from V and 5 bases from J, the junction contained 6 bases not matched to a gene. CDR3 size: 13 residues. The CDR3: CSIAGTGNEKLFF. For the CDR3, the DNA is TGCAGCATTGCCGGGACAGGGAATGAAAAACTGTTTTTT. Combining the CDR3 with reference TRBV29-1 and TRBJ1-4 gives the whole variable domain SAVISQKPSRDICQRGTSLTIQCQVDSQVTMMFWYRQQPGQSLTLIATANQGSEATYESGFVIDKFPISRPNLTFSTLTVSNMSPEDSSIYLCSIAGTGNEKLFFGSGTQLSVL.

This clone was seen just once. This chain joins TRBV7-9 and TRBJ1-2, with D hard to call. The CDR3 has 13 amino acids. V dropped 5 bases and J dropped 5 bases, with 12 bases sitting between them. Per germline, CDR1 SEHNR and CDR2 FQNEAQ (reference sequence). CDR3 sequence reads: CASSDIRTYGYTF. CDR3 DNA: TGTGCCAGCAGCGATATCCGGACTTATGGCTACACCTTC.

The V and J genes are TRBV5-4 and TRBJ2-1; 8 bases match TRBD1. V gave up 2 bases and J gave up 8 bases; unmatched junction bases: 0. The germline V gene encodes CDR1 SGHNT and CDR2 YYREEE (reference sequence). The CDR3 contains 12 residues. The CDR3: CASSLQGDEQFF. In DNA, the CDR3 is TGTGCCAGCAGCTTACAGGGGGATGAGCAGTTCTTC.

This sequence joins TRBV27 and TRBJ1-2; D is uncertain. The CDR3 runs to 15 residues. Trimming stripped 5 bases from V and 0 bases from J, with 13 bases between. Germline assignment: CDR1 MNHEY and CDR2 SMNVEV (reference sequence). CDR3 loop: CASSNRRPPNYGYTF. Written as DNA, the CDR3 is TGTGCCAGCAGTAACCGACGTCCGCCTAACTATGGCTACACCTTC.

This clone showed up just once. CDR3 protein: CASSPTGDINQPQHF. CDR3 nucleotides: TGTGCCAGCAGCCCTACAGGGGATATCAATCAGCCCCAGCATTTT. This chain uses TRBV7-9 with TRBJ1-5, with TRBD1 identical over 7 bases. The length of the CDR3 is 15 residues. V was pared by 5 bases and J by 3 bases, with 7 bases of the junction left unmatched. CDR1 is SEHNR and CDR2 is FQNEAQ in the germline V gene (reference sequence).

This chain connects TRBV4-2 to TRBJ2-3, with 7 positions matching TRBD1. This CDR3 has 16 residues. Losses at the gene ends were 4 bases for V and 4 bases for J; bases not matched to a gene: 11. Germline V gives CDR1 LGHNA, CDR2 YNFKEQ. This CDR3 is CASSPPATGVADTQYF. DNA for the CDR3: TGTGCCAGCAGCCCACCGGCCACAGGGGTCGCAGATACGCAGTATTTT.

In this sample, this clone turned up a few times. V gene TRBV19 combines with J gene TRBJ2-1; 10 bases are shared with TRBD2. V gave up 8 bases and J gave up 8 bases; unmatched junction bases: 6. Germline-derived CDR1 and CDR2 are LNHDA and SQIVND (reference sequence). This CDR3 comprises 13 residues. As DNA, the CDR3 is TGTGCCAGTGGTAGCGGGAGGCCCCATGAGCAGTTCTTC. Protein sequence: CASGSGRPHEQFF.

The gene calls are TRBV6-1 and TRBJ2-7; TRBD1 matches at 9 bases. Germline V gene data show CDR1 as MNHNS and CDR2 as SASEGT. The V segment lost 10 bases and the J segment 0 bases; nucleotides outside the gene matches: 10. The CDR3 is 15 residues long. CDR3 amino acids: CATYWGQGLSYEQYF. The DNA for the CDR3 is TGTGCCACCTACTGGGGACAGGGCCTCTCCTACGAGCAGTACTTC.

The rearrangement joins TRBV10-3 to TRBJ1-4; D is ambiguous. Germline CDR1 reads ENHRY; CDR2 reads SYGVKD. V was shortened by 3 bases and J by 0 bases, with 8 bases between the two germline ends. This CDR3 is 15 amino acids long. CDR3 sequence: CAISDGDTTNEKLFF. The CDR3 bases are TGTGCCATCAGTGACGGGGATACAACTAATGAAAAACTGTTTTTT.

This chain uses TRBV19 with TRBJ2-2; no clear D. There are 13 residues in the CDR3. The germline CDR1 and CDR2 sequences are LNHDA and SQIVND (reference sequence). The V gene lost 6 bases and the J gene lost 1 base, with 6 bases spanning the gap. Here the CDR3 reads CASSEQNTGELFF. DNA for the CDR3: TGTGCCAGTAGCGAACAGAACACCGGGGAGCTGTTTTTT.

This chain links TRBV29-1 with TRBJ2-5; TRBD1 is a possible D gene (7 bases). The CDR3 has 14 amino acids. Per the germline V gene, CDR1 is SQVTM and CDR2 is ANQGSEA. V was pared by 3 bases and J by 4 bases, with 15 bases between. CDR3 amino acids: CSVDPPGGSETQYF. The CDR3 DNA follows: TGCAGCGTTGACCCCCCAGGGGGGTCAGAGACCCAGTACTTC. Together with reference TRBV29-1 and TRBJ2-5, the CDR3 gives the full variable domain: SAVISQKPSRDICQRGTSLTIQCQVDSQVTMMFWYRQQPGQSLTLIATANQGSEATYESGFVIDKFPISRPNLTFSTLTVSNMSPEDSSIYLCSVDPPGGSETQYFGPGTRLLVL.

The chain joins TRBV6-6 to TRBJ2-7; 7 bases map to TRBD1. Germline V gene lookup returns CDR1 MNHNY and CDR2 SVGAGI (reference sequence). Trimming took 5 bases from V and 2 from J; bases not matched to a gene: 6. There are 14 residues in the CDR3. The CDR3 DNA sequence: TGTGCCAGCAGTCCGGGACAGCCACCCTACGAGCAGTACTTC. Its protein is CASSPGQPPYEQYF.

Notes on this clone: One junction end does not reproduce the germline sequence, and a read error may be involved. V gene TRBV25-1 combines with J gene TRBJ2-6; D not certain. This CDR3 has 13 amino acids. Germline CDR1 is MGHDK and CDR2 is SYGVNS. The CDR3 protein is CASRESGANVLTF. CDR3 DNA sequence: TGTGCCAGCAGAGAATCTGGGGCCAACGTCCTGACTTTC.

In DNA form, the CDR3 reads TGTGCCAGCAGTGAAGTGGGCAGGGACAATCAGCCCCAGCATTTT. The encoded protein is CASSEVGRDNQPQHF. This chain uses TRBV6-1 with TRBJ1-5, with D tentatively TRBD1 (5 bases). Germline CDR1 reads MNHNS; CDR2 reads SASEGT. The CDR3 is 15 amino acids. Between the trimmed V and J ends, which lost 1 base and 3 bases, there was a span of 10 bases.

V is TRBV7-2 and J is TRBJ1-2; D is unresolved. CDR3 size: 12 residues. The germline gives CDR1 SGHTA, CDR2 FQGNSA. Trimming cost V 1 base and J 8 bases, with 8 bases left between them. The CDR3: CASSLGVGGYTF. DNA of the CDR3: TGTGCCAGCAGCTTAGGGGTAGGAGGCTACACCTTC.

V usage is TRBV27 and J usage is TRBJ2-7, with TRBD1 matching over 8 bases. The CDR3 is made up of 14 amino acids. Losses at the gene ends were 5 bases for V and 6 bases for J; bases not matched to a gene: 9. Germline CDR1 reads MNHEY; CDR2 reads SMNVEV (reference sequence). CDR3 nucleotides: TGTGCCAGCAGTCGAGGACAGGGTTCTACCGAGCAGTACTTC. Its translation: CASSRGQGSTEQYF.

The chain links TRBV27 to TRBJ2-1; 12 nucleotides line up with TRBD2. Germline CDR1 is MNHEY and CDR2 is SMNVEV (reference sequence). V shed 10 bases, J shed 3 bases, and the junction held 4 bases outside the gene matches. CDR3 length: 14 residues. The CDR3 sequence: CATQTSGSYNEQFF. CDR3 coding DNA: TGTGCCACCCAGACTAGCGGGAGCTACAATGAGCAGTTCTTC.